Sequencing of this T cell receptor beta chain was carried out in a study of blood T cell repertoires in COVID-19. The assay was immunoSEQ multiplex PCR, and TCRdb's table has in-frame clones only and misses some. The table records around 500,000 clones, roughly 90% of them present only once. The receptor's source is a woman aged 40 to 55 who had recovered from COVID-19. The sequenced material came from PBMCs or T cells enriched from blood (not recorded which).

CDR3 nucleotide sequence: TGTGCCAGCAGCTTAGCAGGGGGCCTAAGCACAGATACGCAGTATTTT. This sequence encodes CASSLAGGLSTDTQYF. The gene calls are TRBV7-2 and TRBJ2-3; 7 bases align to TRBD1. Germline CDR1 is SGHTA and CDR2 is FQGNSA. The CDR3 runs to 16 residues. Trimming cost V 0 bases and J 0 bases; bases outside gene matches: 3.